This T cell receptor beta chain came from a study of blood T cell repertoires in COVID-19. Background on the study: The United States, Italy and Spain were the sources of the acute and convalescent COVID-19 samples. T cells, B-cell-depleted T cells, or PBMCs provided the cDNA or gDNA that served as material.

Authors' analysis steps: Quantification of nucleated cells was approximated via reference gene primer amplification. This table comes from immunoSEQ multiplex PCR, and its TCRdb copy is limited to in-frame clones, with some not included. V, J and clone size are taken as reported in that table, and D and trimming were inferred from the DNA itself. The repertoire holds under 300,000 clones, with just over 85% as singletons. Germline V gene lookup returns CDR1 SGHKS and CDR2 YYEKEE (reference sequence). V dropped 0 bases and J dropped 11 bases, with 6 bases sitting between them. The CDR3 runs to 12 residues.

The TCR was taken from a woman aged 30 to 39 with active or convalescent COVID-19. Sequenced input: peripheral blood. The chain is built from TRBV5-5 and TRBJ1-6; D uncertain. CDR3: CASSLVEPPLHF. The CDR3 coding sequence is TGTGCCAGCAGCTTGGTGGAGCCACCCCTCCACTTT.